This is a list of T cell receptor beta chains from one sample in a study of shared clonotypes between healthy human individuals. Method: immunoSEQ multiplex PCR; TCRdb's copy keeps in-frame clones and lacks some. The sample yields roughly 2.1 million clones, about 92% seen once. Sample: naive CD8+ T cells from PBMCs. The source of these receptors is a man between 18 and 35 years old in good health. Some clones in this sample may be carry-over from other donors' samples. CDR3s include the opening cysteine and the closing phenylalanine or tryptophan. A D gene is named only where the DNA matches it firmly. Clone size is shown for a subset of rows, as once, few, many or a class of expanded clone.

>TRBJ2-7|TRBV27|TRBD2|NA
TGTGCCAGCACCCAACTGGGAGCGGGAATGCTGTCCTACGAGCAGTACTTC
CASTQLGAGMLSYEQYF
>TRBJ2-7|TRBV9|TRBD2|NA
TGTGCCAGCAGCGTAGTAGCGGGAGGCATGTACGAGCAGTACTTC
CASSVVAGGMYEQYF
>TRBJ2-7|TRBV4-2|TRBD2|NA
TGTGCCAGCAGCCATCTAGCGGGGGATTACGAGCAGTACTTC
CASSHLAGDYEQYF
>TRBJ2-7|TRBV19|TRBD1|NA
TGTGCCAGTAGAGGGACAGGCATTTACGAGCAGTACTTC
CASRGTGIYEQYF
>TRBJ1-5|TRBV7-8|NA|NA
TGTGCCAGCAGCCCCGACGTTAATCAGCCCCAGCATTTT
CASSPDVNQPQHF
>TRBJ2-1|TRBV7-9|NA|NA
TGTGCCAGCAGCTTAGTTGGGTCAGGGGATGAGCAGTTCTTC
CASSLVGSGDEQFF
>TRBJ1-1|TRBV7-2|NA|NA
TGTGCCAGCAGCACAGTTCGGGAGGACGTGGCTTTCTTT
CASSTVREDVAFF
>TRBJ2-6|TRBV27|TRBD2|NA
TGTGCCAGCAGTCCCCTGGGACTAGCGGGCGACTCTGGGGCCAACGTCCTGACTTTC
CASSPLGLAGDSGANVLTF
>TRBJ2-2|TRBV10-2|TRBD1|NA
TGCGCCAGCAGTGACGACAGGGGGCCTACCGGGGAGCTGTTTTTT
CASSDDRGPTGELFF
>TRBJ2-5|TRBV18|NA|NA
TGTGCCAGCTCACCCGCTCGGGGTCAAGAGACCCAGTACTTC
CASSPARGQETQYF
>TRBJ2-2|TRBV15|NA|NA
TGTGCCACCAGCAGAGTGGGGGGCCCCGGGGAGCTGTTTTTT
CATSRVGGPGELFF
>TRBJ2-7|TRBV4-1|NA|NA
TGCGCCAGCAGCCAAGAGGTAGAACAAGAGCAGTACTTC
CASSQEVEQEQYF
>TRBJ2-5|TRBV7-9|NA|NA
TGTGCCAGCAGCTTAGATGGGCAAGAGACCCAGTACTTC
CASSLDGQETQYF
>TRBJ2-1|TRBV11-2|NA|NA
TGTGCCAGCCGGGGCCCCTCCTACAATGAGCAGTTCTTC
CASRGPSYNEQFF
>TRBJ2-7|TRBV27|NA|once
TGTGCCAGCAGTTTAGGACTTCCCTACGAGCAGTACTTC
CASSLGLPYEQYF
>TRBJ2-1|TRBV6-1|NA|NA
TGTGCCAGCAGTGAACGAGAGGGAGATGAGCAGTTCTTC
CASSEREGDEQFF
>TRBJ1-4|TRBV9|NA|NA
TGTGCCAGCAGCGTAGGAGCACACGGGGAAAAACTGTTTTTT
CASSVGAHGEKLFF
>TRBJ1-2|TRBV7-9|TRBD1|NA
TGTGCCAGCAGCTTGAAAGCATTAGCTCGGACAGGCTATGGCTACACCTTC
CASSLKALARTGYGYTF
>TRBJ2-7|TRBV4-1|NA|NA
TGCGCCAGCAGCCAAGGACTATCTACCTACGAGCAGTACTTC
CASSQGLSTYEQYF
>TRBJ1-1|TRBV5-1|NA|NA
TGCGCCAGCAGCTGGGAACAGGGTCCCTACACTGAAGCTTTCTTT
CASSWEQGPYTEAFF
>TRBJ1-1|TRBV28|NA|NA
TGTGCCAGCAGTTTCGGTGAGAACACTGAAGCTTTCTTT
CASSFGENTEAFF
>TRBJ1-2|TRBV28|NA|NA
TGTGCCAGCAGTTCTTTCGGGGGCATTGGAGTCTACACCTTC
CASSSFGGIGVYTF
>TRBJ2-5|TRBV15|NA|NA
TGTGCCACCAGCAGTGGGAGCCAACGGGAGCAGTACTTC
CATSSGSQREQYF
>TRBJ1-1|TRBV27|TRBD1|NA
TGTGCCAGCAGGTGGACAGGGGGCGGAACTGAAGCTTTCTTT
CASRWTGGGTEAFF
>TRBJ2-3|TRBV27|TRBD2|NA
TGTGCCAGCAGTTTTAGGGACTACTATACAGATACGCAGTATTTT
CASSFRDYYTDTQYF
>TRBJ2-7|TRBV4-2|NA|NA
TGTGCCAGCAGCCAAGAGCTGTATTACGAGCAGTACTTC
CASSQELYYEQYF
>TRBJ2-1|TRBV7-8|NA|NA
TGTGCCAGCAGCTTTAAAGGGGGGAGGGATGAGCAGTTCTTC
CASSFKGGRDEQFF
>TRBJ1-1|TRBV5-1|NA|NA
TGCGCCAGCAGCTTTACTTCGAACACTGAAGCTTTCTTT
CASSFTSNTEAFF
>TRBJ2-5|TRBV10-3|NA|NA
TGTGCCATCAAAGGGCCACTTAAAGGGGAGACCCAGTACTTC
CAIKGPLKGETQYF
>TRBJ2-4|TRBV5-1|NA|NA
TGCGCCAGCAGCCCTACGGATTTAGCCAAAAACATTCAGTACTTC
CASSPTDLAKNIQYF
>TRBJ1-1|TRBV6-1|NA|few
TGTGCCAGCAGTGAACGTTGGGTGAACACTGAAGCTTTCTTT
CASSERWVNTEAFF
>TRBJ2-7|TRBV28|NA|NA
TGTGCCAGCAGCCCTTTTAGCAGCGGGCACTCCTACGAGCAGTACTTC
CASSPFSSGHSYEQYF
>TRBJ2-2|TRBV12-5|TRBD2|NA
TGTGCTAGTGGTTTGGTCGCTCCTAGCGGGAGGTTTCCGGGCACCGGGGAGCTGTTTTTT
CASGLVAPSGRFPGTGELFF
>TRBJ2-3|TRBV6-1|TRBD1|NA
TGTGCCAGCAGTGTAAGGACAGGGGTCGTCGCAGATACGCAGTATTTT
CASSVRTGVVADTQYF
>TRBJ2-7|TRBV23-1|TRBD2|NA
TGCGCCAGCAGGCTAGCGGGAAAATTCTACGAGCAGTACTTC
CASRLAGKFYEQYF
>TRBJ1-2|TRBV7-9|NA|NA
TGTGCCAGCAGCATCAGCGAGCGGGAAGCCTTGAAGGGCTACACCTTC
CASSISEREALKGYTF
>TRBJ1-2|TRBV28|NA|NA
TGTGCCAGCAGCTTAGACAGGCTTTACTATGGCTACACCTTC
CASSLDRLYYGYTF
>TRBJ2-2|TRBV19|TRBD2|once
TGTGCCAGTAGTAGATCTAGCGGGAGGACGGACACCGGGGAGCTGTTTTTT
CASSRSSGRTDTGELFF
>TRBJ1-2|TRBV2|NA|NA
TGTGCCAGCAGTGATTTGCGAGCAGGGACCTATGGCTACACCTTC
CASSDLRAGTYGYTF
>TRBJ1-4|TRBV28|NA|NA
TGTGCCAGCAGTTTGCGGTCGCGGGAAACTAATGAAAAACTGTTTTTT
CASSLRSRETNEKLFF
>TRBJ2-1|TRBV7-9|NA|once
TGTGCCAGCAGCTTTTTCTTGTCGACCCGGGACCGGCGCAATGAGCAGTTCTTC
CASSFFLSTRDRRNEQFF
>TRBJ2-5|TRBV7-9|NA|NA
TGTGCCAGCAGCTTAGCACGGCGAGGCGAAGAGACCCAGTACTTC
CASSLARRGEETQYF
>TRBJ2-5|TRBV12-5|NA|NA
TGTGCTAGTAGGAGGGGGGCCCGGGAGACCCAGTACTTC
CASRRGARETQYF
>TRBJ1-1|TRBV29-1|NA|few
TGCAGCGTTGTAGGGGCAGGGGTAAACACTGAAGCTTTCTTT
CSVVGAGVNTEAFF
>TRBJ1-2|TRBV27|NA|NA
TGTGCCAGCAGTTTATCGACAGGATCGGGTGGCTACACCTTC
CASSLSTGSGGYTF